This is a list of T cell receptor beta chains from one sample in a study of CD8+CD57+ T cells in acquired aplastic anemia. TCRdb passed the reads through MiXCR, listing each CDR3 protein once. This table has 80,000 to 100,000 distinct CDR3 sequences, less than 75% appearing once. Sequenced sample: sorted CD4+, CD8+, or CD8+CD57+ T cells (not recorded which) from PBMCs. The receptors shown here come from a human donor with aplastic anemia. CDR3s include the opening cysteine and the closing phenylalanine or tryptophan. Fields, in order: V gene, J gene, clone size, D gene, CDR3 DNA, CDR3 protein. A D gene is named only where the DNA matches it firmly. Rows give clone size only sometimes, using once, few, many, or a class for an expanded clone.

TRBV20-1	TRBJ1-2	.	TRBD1	TGCAGTGCTAGGCCACAGGGGGAGATGATGCGAGGCTACACCTTC	CSARPQGEMMRGYTF
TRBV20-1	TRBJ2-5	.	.	TGCAGTGCTAGCGCCGAGGAGACCCAGTACTTC	CSASAEETQYF
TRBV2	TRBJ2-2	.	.	TGTGCCAGCAGTGGGGGGACGAACACCGGGGAGCTGTTTTTT	CASSGGTNTGELFF
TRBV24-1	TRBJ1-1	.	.	TGTGCCACCAGTGACCCGGGGGGTAGGCAGGGTGGTTTCTTT	CATSDPGGRQGGFF
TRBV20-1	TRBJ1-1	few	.	TGCAGTGCTAGAGATTCGGGCGGGACAAGGAACACTGAAGCTTTCTTT	CSARDSGGTRNTEAFF
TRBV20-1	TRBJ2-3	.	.	TGCAGTGCTAGAGATCAGGGGTATTATAGCACAGATACGCAGTATTTT	CSARDQGYYSTDTQYF
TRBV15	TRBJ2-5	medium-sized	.	TGTGCCACCAGCACCCCTGGGGCGCAAGAGACCCAGTACTTC	CATSTPGAQETQYF
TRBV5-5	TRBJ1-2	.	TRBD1	TGTGCCAGCAGCTTGTCGGGACAGTACTATGGCTACACCTTC	CASSLSGQYYGYTF
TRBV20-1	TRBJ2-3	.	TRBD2	TGCAGTGCTCGCGCGTTCCTAGCGGGGGGTTCTACAGATACGCAGTATTTT	CSARAFLAGGSTDTQYF
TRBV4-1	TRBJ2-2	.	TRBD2	TGCGCCAGCAGCCAACCCCTGGGACTAGCGGGAGGGGTCACCGGGGAGCTGTTTTTT	CASSQPLGLAGGVTGELFF
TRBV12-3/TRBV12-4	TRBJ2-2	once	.	TGTGCCAGCAGTTTAGCGCGGCCAGGAGGCACCGGGGAGCTGTTTTTT	CASSLARPGGTGELFF
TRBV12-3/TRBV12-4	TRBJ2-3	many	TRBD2	TGTGCCAGCAGTTTACAAGCGGGAGATGCGGATACGCAGTATTTT	CASSLQAGDADTQYF
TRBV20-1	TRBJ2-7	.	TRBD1	TGCAGTGCTAGAGATCCCGGGACAGGTTCCTACGAGCAGTACTTC	CSARDPGTGSYEQYF
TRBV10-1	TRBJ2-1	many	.	TGCGCCAGCAGTGTCGGGCAGAGCTCCTACAATGAGCAGTTCTTC	CASSVGQSSYNEQFF
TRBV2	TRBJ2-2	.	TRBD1	TGTGCCAGCAGTGAAGTAACAGGGGGAGGGGAGCTGTTTTTT	CASSEVTGGGELFF
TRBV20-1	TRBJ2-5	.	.	TGCAGTGCTACCCGGGACGGAACAAAGACCCAGTACTTC	CSATRDGTKTQYF